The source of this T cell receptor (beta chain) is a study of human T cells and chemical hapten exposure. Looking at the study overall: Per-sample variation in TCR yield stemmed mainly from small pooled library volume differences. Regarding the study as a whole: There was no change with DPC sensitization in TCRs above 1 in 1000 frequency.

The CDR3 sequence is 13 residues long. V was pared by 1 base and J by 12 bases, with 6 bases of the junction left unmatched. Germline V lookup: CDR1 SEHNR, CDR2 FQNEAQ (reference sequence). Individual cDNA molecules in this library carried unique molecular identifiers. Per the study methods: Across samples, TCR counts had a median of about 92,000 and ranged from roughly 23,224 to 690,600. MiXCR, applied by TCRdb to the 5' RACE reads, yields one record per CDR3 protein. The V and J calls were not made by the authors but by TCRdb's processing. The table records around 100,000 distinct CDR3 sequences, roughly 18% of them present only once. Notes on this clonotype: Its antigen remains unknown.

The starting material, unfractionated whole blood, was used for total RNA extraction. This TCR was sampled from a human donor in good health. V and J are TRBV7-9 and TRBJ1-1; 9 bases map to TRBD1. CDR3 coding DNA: TGTGCCAGCAGCTTAGACAGGGGGCGGCTATCTTTCTTT. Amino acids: CASSLDRGRLSFF.